This T cell receptor beta chain came from a study of cytomegalovirus exposure and HLA in healthy donors. Looking at the study overall: Early released data comprised about 84 million unique TCRs from HLA-typed donors. The study, taken as a whole, reports: In an earlier analysis, about 87% or about 30%: the productive usage of most TCR beta V segments. TCR beta chains numbering approximately 150 were designated cytomegalovirus-associated.

Details on this clone: Its antigen is still unknown.

Looked up from germline, CDR1 is KGHSH and CDR2 is LQKENI. This CDR3 spans 16 amino acids. V trimming: 2 bases; J trimming: 0 bases; junction bases outside the gene matches: 0. Vbeta (60) and Jbeta (13) primers were used in the PCR. Sequencing was performed with immunoSEQ multiplex PCR; in TCRdb, only in-frame clones are kept and a portion is missing. This sample carries 120,000 to 150,000 clones, almost 80% of them seen once, and the ten largest clones take approximately 6.9%. The sample comprised PBMCs. The clonotype was recovered from a woman aged 40 to 50 in good health and CMV-seropositive. The genes are TRBV18 and TRBJ2-2, with 10 positions matching TRBD1. The CDR3, as DNA: TGTGCCAGCTCACCAGGACAGGGGGCGAACACCGGGGAGCTGTTTTTT. Translation: CASSPGQGANTGELFF.